This entry concerns a single T cell receptor beta chain. The entry originates in a study of blood T cell repertoires in COVID-19. The wider study: T cells, B-cell-depleted T cells, or PBMCs provided the cDNA or gDNA that served as material.

This CDR3 comprises 12 residues. V lost 7 bases, J lost 1 base, and 7 bases lay in between. CDR1 and CDR2 (germline): MNHEY, SVGAGI. Authors' analysis steps: Scientists estimated how many nucleated cells there were by amplifying reference gene primers. Clones were read by immunoSEQ multiplex PCR, and TCRdb kept only the in-frame ones, dropping some. V and J calls and clone size are copied from that table; D and trimming were computed from the DNA. Altogether about 160,000 clones are present, 75% to 90% being singletons, with the ten largest covering approximately 3%. Allocation to cohorts depended on clinical history reported by the participants.

The J gene is TRBJ1-1, the V gene TRBV6-5; no firm D call. This receptor was taken from a woman aged 60-75 years who had recovered from COVID-19. The sequenced material came from PBMCs or T cells enriched from blood (not recorded which). The CDR3 DNA follows: TGTGCCAGCATCCGACAGAACACTGAAGCTTTCTTT. This gives the protein CASIRQNTEAFF.